The 27 T cell receptor beta chains listed next were all sequenced from one sample in a study of cytomegalovirus exposure and HLA in healthy donors. Both 60 Vbeta primers and 13 Jbeta primers went into the PCR. The table came from immunoSEQ multiplex PCR; TCRdb's copy has only in-frame clones and leaves some out. The sample carries around 150,000 clones, roughly three quarters recorded once. The sequenced material came from PBMCs. Receptors were obtained from a man aged 18 to 29 in good health and CMV-seropositive.

In its sample, this clone was seen a few times. The rearrangement joins TRBV5-8 to TRBJ1-5; D uncertain. V was pared by 7 bases and J by 4 bases, with 9 bases between. CDR1 is SGHTS, CDR2 YDEGEE, per germline. The CDR3 loop spans 12 amino acids. CDR3 DNA: TGTGCCAGCGCTGTTGCGAATCAGCCCCAGCATTTT. It translates to CASAVANQPQHF.

For the CDR3, the DNA is TGTGCCAGTAGTATGGGTTCGCGGGACCCTCGGGCTGAAGCTTTCTTT. Translating it yields CASSMGSRDPRAEAFF. The chain combines TRBV19 with TRBJ1-1; possible D gene TRBD1, 5 bases. The germline CDR1 and CDR2 sequences are LNHDA and SQIVND (reference sequence). The CDR3 consists of 16 residues. Trimming stripped 3 bases from V and 6 bases from J, with 20 bases between.

This clone has only a few counts. The chain links TRBV15 to TRBJ1-1, with unresolved D. The CDR3 is 13 amino acids. In germline, CDR1 is LNHNV, CDR2 YYDKDF (reference sequence). Between the trimmed V and J ends, which lost 4 bases and 0 bases, there was a span of 6 bases. In DNA, the CDR3 is TGTGCCACCAGCATATCAGTGAACACTGAAGCTTTCTTT. It yields the protein CATSISVNTEAFF.

The J gene is TRBJ2-1, the V gene TRBV7-2, with D unclear. CDR1 and CDR2 (germline): SGHTA, FQGNSA. The CDR3 is 14 residues long. The V gene lost 1 base and the J gene lost 5 bases, with 9 bases spanning the gap. Written as DNA, the CDR3 is TGTGCCAGCAGCTTAGTTCTAAGAAACAATGAGCAGTTCTTC. It translates to CASSLVLRNNEQFF.

V and J are TRBV5-1 and TRBJ1-1; D gene uncertain. V lost 5 bases to trimming and J lost 4 bases, with 18 bases between them. The CDR3 runs to 15 residues. Per the germline V gene, CDR1 is SGHRS and CDR2 is YFSETQ. Here the CDR3 DNA reads TGCGCCAGCAGTGAGAGGGCTCCCGGAGGCACTGAAGCTTTCTTT. Its translation: CASSERAPGGTEAFF.

This sequence joins TRBV20-1 and TRBJ1-1; 7 bases map to TRBD1. The CDR3 runs 11 residues. Trimming at V came to 3 bases and at J to 12 bases, leaving 7 bases not matched to a gene. Germline loops: CDR1 DFQATT, CDR2 SNEGSKA (reference sequence). CDR3 loop: CSARGTVVTFF. The DNA for the CDR3 is TGCAGTGCTAGGGGGACAGTGGTAACTTTCTTT.

The chain is built from TRBV5-1 and TRBJ2-2; D is possibly TRBD2 (7 bases). Germline V gene data show CDR1 as SGHRS and CDR2 as YFSETQ. V gave up 2 bases and J gave up 4 bases, with 15 bases separating them. The CDR3 is 16 residues long. The CDR3 bases are TGCGCCAGCAGCTTCCGCGGGGGCTTTAGCACCGGGGAGCTGTTTTTT. Residues: CASSFRGGFSTGELFF.

The genes are TRBV5-5 and TRBJ2-1; 10 positions agree with TRBD1. Germline-derived CDR1 and CDR2 are SGHKS and YYEKEE (reference sequence). J gave up 8 bases and V 4 bases, and 9 bases lay outside the gene matches. The CDR3 sequence is 15 residues long. Here the CDR3 DNA reads TGTGCCAGCAGCGGGACAGGGGTTATCGGCGATGAGCAGTTCTTC. It encodes CASSGTGVIGDEQFF. Based on the CDR3 plus reference TRBV5-5 and TRBJ2-1, the full variable domain is DAGVTQSPTHLIKTRGQQVTLRCSPISGHKSVSWYQQVLGQGPQFIFQYYEKEERGRGNFPDRFSARQFPNYSSELNVNALLLGDSALYLCASSGTGVIGDEQFFGPGTRLTVL.

This clone has a handful of counts. The chain carries TRBV7-2 and TRBJ1-4; D remains unclear. This CDR3 is built from 15 residues. Per the germline V gene, CDR1 is SGHTA and CDR2 is FQGNSA. The V end lost 1 base, the J end lost 8 bases, and 14 bases lay between the germline ends. Here the CDR3 reads CASSLVVGPGEKLFF. The CDR3 DNA is TGTGCCAGCAGCTTAGTGGTAGGGCCGGGAGAAAAACTGTTTTTT.

The chain has TRBV11-2 and TRBJ2-3, with a weak D call TRBD2 (5 bases). CDR1 is SGHAT, CDR2 FQNNGV, per germline. V gave up 5 bases and J gave up 0 bases, with 15 bases separating them. This CDR3 has 16 residues. CDR3 in amino acids: CASSGRLTPSTDTQYF. CDR3 in DNA: TGTGCCAGCAGCGGGCGACTAACGCCTAGCACAGATACGCAGTATTTT. The full variable domain, in which reference TRBV11-2 and TRBJ2-3 provide the parts outside the CDR3, is EAGVAQSPRYKIIEKRQSVAFWCNPISGHATLYWYQQILGQGPKLLIQFQNNGVVDDSQLPKDRFSAERLKGVDSTLKIQPAKLEDSAVYLCASSGRLTPSTDTQYFGPGTRLTVL.

This clone was observed once. The chain carries TRBV7-2 and TRBJ1-2; D not certain. Germline loops: CDR1 SGHTA, CDR2 FQGNSA. CDR3 size: 16 residues. Trimming cost V 6 bases and J 7 bases, with 24 bases left between them. The chain's CDR3 is CASSSARFEAFSGYTF. CDR3 nucleotide sequence: TGTGCCAGCAGTTCTGCCCGGTTTGAGGCGTTTAGTGGCTACACCTTC.

The rearrangement uses TRBV5-4 and TRBJ2-2; D might be TRBD1 (6 bases). Per germline, CDR1 SGHNT and CDR2 YYREEE (reference sequence). V shed 4 bases and J shed 6 bases, with 10 bases lying between them. There are 13 residues in the CDR3. This chain's CDR3 is CASSQGTAGELFF. The CDR3 nucleotides are TGTGCCAGCAGCCAGGGGACCGCCGGGGAGCTGTTTTTT.

On this clone: The identical CDR3 is also encoded by other nucleotide sequences in the sample. The chain has TRBV19 and TRBJ2-1; 9 bases match TRBD2. This CDR3 region has 15 residues. Germline V CDR1 and CDR2: LNHDA, SQIVND (reference sequence). With V trimmed by 3 bases and J by 0 bases, 0 bases remained unmatched. The CDR3 reads CASSMTSGSYNEQFF. The CDR3 bases are TGTGCCAGTAGTATGACTAGCGGCTCCTACAATGAGCAGTTCTTC.

This clone appeared a single time. The chain has TRBV6-1 and TRBJ2-7; D might be TRBD1 (6 bases). CDR1 MNHNS and CDR2 SASEGT come from the germline V gene. The V gene lost 4 bases and the J gene lost 3 bases, with 19 bases spanning the gap. The CDR3 is 16 amino acids. The CDR3 region is CASSGLTGKAGYEQYV. The CDR3 DNA is TGTGCCAGCAGTGGCCTTACAGGGAAGGCTGGCTACGAGCAGTACGTC.

The chain employs TRBV19 and TRBJ1-4; TRBD1 agrees at 7 bases. Germline CDR1 LNHDA, CDR2 SQIVND (reference sequence). The CDR3 contains 14 residues. V gave up 5 bases and J gave up 6 bases; unmatched junction bases: 6. This CDR3 is CASSERQGDEKLFF. CDR3 sequence (DNA): TGTGCCAGTAGTGAACGACAGGGCGATGAAAAACTGTTTTTT.

This clone came up once. The genes are TRBV5-1 and TRBJ1-3; D remains unclear. The CDR3 covers 14 residues. V was trimmed by 4 bases and J by 2 bases, leaving 10 bases between them. The germline V gene encodes CDR1 SGHRS and CDR2 YFSETQ. CDR3 in DNA: TGCGCCAGCAGCGAGGGTACGGCTGGAAACACCATATATTTT. It encodes CASSEGTAGNTIYF.

The J gene is TRBJ1-4, the V gene TRBV4-2; the D gene is possibly TRBD1 (6 bases). Germline loops: CDR1 LGHNA, CDR2 YNFKEQ. This CDR3 region has 16 residues. V dropped 0 bases and J dropped 3 bases, with 11 bases sitting between them. The DNA for the CDR3 is TGTGCCAGCAGCCAAGACTGGGACACCGCTAATGAAAAACTGTTTTTT. This translates into CASSQDWDTANEKLFF.

This chain uses TRBV28 with TRBJ2-3; 8 bases are shared with TRBD2. V shed 3 bases, J shed 6 bases, and the junction held 8 bases outside the gene matches. The CDR3 runs 15 residues. Germline CDR1 reads MDHEN; CDR2 reads SYDVKM. As DNA, the CDR3 is TGTGCCAGCAGTTTTCGGGGGGGGGCGTCGGATACGCAGTATTTT. Its protein product is CASSFRGGASDTQYF.

For the CDR3, the DNA is TGTGCCAGCAGCTCCGGCTGGAGCGGGAGGCCGACGGAGACCCAGTACTTC. Encoded protein: CASSSGWSGRPTETQYF. This chain joins TRBV7-2 and TRBJ2-5; 9 bases match TRBD2. The junction had 14 bases not matched to a gene; V was cut back by 4 bases and J by 5 bases. Per the germline V gene, CDR1 is SGHTA and CDR2 is FQGNSA. CDR3 length: 17 residues.

J is TRBJ1-1 and V is TRBV5-1; a weak D match, TRBD1 (6 bases). V lost 3 bases, J lost 1 base, and 10 bases lay in between. The CDR3 is 14 amino acids. Germline V gene sequence: CDR1 SGHRS, CDR2 YFSETQ. Here the CDR3 reads CASSSDSSNTEAFF. As DNA, the CDR3 is TGCGCCAGCAGCTCGGACAGCTCGAACACTGAAGCTTTCTTT.

The rearrangement joins TRBV5-6 to TRBJ1-1, with D possibly being TRBD1 (6 bases). In germline, CDR1 is SGHDT, CDR2 YYEEEE. Trimming left V 0 bases short and J 11 bases short, with 17 bases between. The CDR3 totals 14 residues. The CDR3 reads CASSLVWGRRSAFF. The CDR3 DNA sequence: TGTGCCAGCAGCTTGGTCTGGGGGCGACGATCGGCTTTCTTT. Complete variable domain (other parts from reference TRBV5-6 and TRBJ1-1): DAGVTQSPTHLIKTRGQQVTLRCSPKSGHDTVSWYQQALGQGPQFIFQYYEEEERQRGNFPDRFSGHQFPNYSSELNVNALLLGDSALYLCASSLVWGRRSAFFGQGTRLTVV.

The chain recombines TRBV15 with TRBJ1-2; possibly TRBD1 for D (6 bases). V lost 2 bases, J lost 0 bases, and 10 bases lay in between. The germline CDR1 and CDR2 sequences are LNHNV and YYDKDF (reference sequence). This CDR3 is built from 15 residues. The CDR3 region is CATSRLRGTNYGYTF. The CDR3 region has the DNA TGTGCCACCAGCAGACTCAGGGGAACTAACTATGGCTACACCTTC.

On this clone itself: The germline gene is not matched at one end of the junction; a read error may be the cause. V is TRBV27 and J is TRBJ1-1, with D perhaps TRBD1 (5 bases). CDR1 and CDR2 (germline): MNHEY, SMNVEV (reference sequence). The CDR3 has 14 amino acids. For the CDR3, the DNA is TGTGCCAGCAGTTTTCGGCAGGGAGGAACTGAAGCTCTCTTT. Translation: CASSFRQGGTEALF.

The chain joins TRBV4-2 to TRBJ2-2, with 7 positions matching TRBD1. Germline-derived CDR1 and CDR2 are LGHNA and YNFKEQ. Trimming removed 6 bases from V and 6 bases from J; junction bases left unmatched: 7. The CDR3 loop spans 14 amino acids. In DNA, the CDR3 is TGTGCCAGCAGAAACGACAGGGCAGCCGGGGAGCTGTTTTTT. Residues: CASRNDRAAGELFF.

As concerns this clone: Sequence at one end of the junction differs from germline and may be a read error. The genes are TRBV29-1 and TRBJ1-2, with a possible D match to TRBD1 (5 bases). The CDR3 runs to 14 residues. Per germline, CDR1 SQVTM and CDR2 ANQGSEA. CDR3 in amino acids: CSADVGREVYGSTF. CDR3 bases: TGCAGCGCCGATGTCGGCAGGGAGGTCTATGGCTCCACCTTC.

This clone came up a few times. The rearrangement uses TRBV7-2 and TRBJ2-7; 10 positions agree with TRBD2. Germline values: CDR1 SGHTA, CDR2 FQGNSA. V lost 3 bases to trimming and J lost 5 bases; unmatched junction nucleotides: 10. The CDR3 extends over 16 amino acids. CDR3 protein: CASSFRRAGGRDEQYV. CDR3 in DNA: TGTGCCAGCAGCTTCAGAAGAGCGGGAGGGCGGGACGAGCAGTACGTC.

The chain has TRBV6-1 and TRBJ2-1; D unclear. The length of the CDR3 is 14 residues. V was cut by 2 bases and J by 3 bases, with 8 bases left in between. CDR1 is MNHNS and CDR2 is SASEGT in the germline V gene. CDR3: CASSESYGYNEQFF. CDR3 bases: TGTGCCAGCAGTGAATCGTACGGCTACAATGAGCAGTTCTTC.